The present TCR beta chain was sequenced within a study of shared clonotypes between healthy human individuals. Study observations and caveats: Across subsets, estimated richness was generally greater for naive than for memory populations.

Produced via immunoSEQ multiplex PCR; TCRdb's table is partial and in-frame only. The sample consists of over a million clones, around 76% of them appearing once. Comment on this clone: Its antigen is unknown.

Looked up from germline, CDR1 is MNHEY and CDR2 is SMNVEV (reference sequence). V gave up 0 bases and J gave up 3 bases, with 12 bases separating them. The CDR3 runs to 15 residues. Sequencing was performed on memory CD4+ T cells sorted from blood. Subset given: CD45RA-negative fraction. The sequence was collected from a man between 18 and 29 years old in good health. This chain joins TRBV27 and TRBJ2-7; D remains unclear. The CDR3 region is CASSLSPALGYEQYF. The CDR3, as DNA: TGTGCCAGCAGTTTATCTCCAGCCCTCGGCTACGAGCAGTACTTC.